The 14 T cell receptor beta chains given below trace back to one sample, sequenced in a study of blood T cell repertoires in COVID-19. TCRdb keeps only in-frame clones here, not all; method: immunoSEQ multiplex PCR. The data hold roughly 90,000 clones, with approximately 80% observed a single time. Sequencing used peripheral blood. These receptor sequences come from a woman older than 75 with active or convalescent COVID-19.

The genes are TRBV7-8 and TRBJ1-1; TRBD1 aligns across 10 bases. Unmatched junction bases numbered 14, after V lost 7 bases and J lost 3 bases. In germline, CDR1 is SGHVS, CDR2 FQNEAQ. This CDR3 is 17 amino acids long. CDR3 sequence reads: CASTGDRGRKKDTEAFF. The DNA of the CDR3 is TGTGCCAGCACCGGAGACAGGGGGCGGAAGAAGGACACTGAAGCTTTCTTT. Complete variable domain (other parts from reference TRBV7-8 and TRBJ1-1): GAGVSQSPRYKVAKRGQDVALRCDPISGHVSLFWYQQALGQGPEFLTYFQNEAQLDKSGLPSDRFFAERPEGSVSTLKIQRTQQEDSAVYLCASTGDRGRKKDTEAFFGQGTRLTVV.

The CDR3 region is CASSFPGDYTEAFF. CDR3 coding DNA: TGTGCCAGTAGTTTCCCCGGGGATTACACTGAAGCTTTCTTT. The chain couples TRBV19 to TRBJ1-1, with D hard to call. The V gene lost 5 bases and the J gene lost 3 bases, with 13 bases spanning the gap. The germline CDR1 and CDR2 sequences are LNHDA and SQIVND (reference sequence). There are 14 residues in the CDR3.

In its sample, this clone was seen a few times. The genes are TRBV5-6 and TRBJ2-7; 8 nucleotides agree with TRBD1. V was clipped by 0 bases and J by 2 bases; unmatched bases: 10. CDR1 SGHDT and CDR2 YYEEEE come from the germline V gene. The CDR3 covers 17 residues. Here the CDR3 DNA reads TGTGCCAGCAGCTTGGCGGGTTCACAGGGGGTAACCTACGAGCAGTACTTC. Its protein product is CASSLAGSQGVTYEQYF.

This chain uses TRBV6-5 with TRBJ1-1; D unresolved. CDR1 and CDR2 from the germline V gene are MNHEY and SVGAGI. V lost 2 bases and J 1 base, leaving 8 bases between the germline ends. The CDR3 has 14 amino acids. Here the CDR3 reads CASSYGGQNTEAFF. The DNA of the CDR3 is TGTGCCAGCAGTTACGGTGGCCAGAACACTGAAGCTTTCTTT.

CDR3: CASSPGVGEQFF. CDR3 bases: TGTGCCAGCAGTCCAGGGGTGGGTGAGCAGTTCTTC. This chain joins TRBV25-1 and TRBJ2-1; D is perhaps TRBD1 (6 bases). Between the trimmed V and J ends, which lost 5 bases and 9 bases, there was a span of 11 bases. This CDR3 contains 12 residues. Germline-derived CDR1 and CDR2 are MGHDK and SYGVNS.

This clone was observed a few times. The genes are TRBV9 and TRBJ2-2; TRBD1 matches 8 bases. CDR3 length equals 15 residues. Germline CDR1 is SGDLS and CDR2 is YYNGEE. V lost 3 bases and J lost 4; bases outside the gene matches: 5. This chain's CDR3 is CASSAGGIGTGELFF. The CDR3 nucleotides read TGTGCCAGCAGCGCAGGGGGCATTGGCACCGGGGAGCTGTTTTTT.

This clone was counted a few times. V gene TRBV9 combines with J gene TRBJ1-1, with D hard to call. Germline loops: CDR1 SGDLS, CDR2 YYNGEE. Trimming removed 3 bases at V and 3 bases at J, with 12 bases between. The CDR3 sequence is 14 residues long. CDR3 in amino acids: CASSAADGDTEAFF. CDR3 in DNA: TGTGCCAGCAGCGCCGCGGACGGGGACACTGAAGCTTTCTTT.

The rearrangement joins TRBV28 to TRBJ1-1; D is undetermined. The V gene lost 6 bases and the J gene lost 4 bases, with 6 bases spanning the gap. Per the germline V gene, CDR1 is MDHEN and CDR2 is SYDVKM. CDR3 length: 11 amino acids. The CDR3 bases are TGTGCCAGCAGCCCCCTCACTGAAGCTTTCTTT. Encoded protein: CASSPLTEAFF.

This chain links TRBV5-1 with TRBJ1-1, with no clear D. The CDR3 is 15 amino acids. Trimming stripped 0 bases from V and 4 bases from J, with 13 bases between. Germline V gives CDR1 SGHRS, CDR2 YFSETQ. Written as DNA, the CDR3 is TGCGCCAGCAGCTTGGACGGGATGCTAGCCACTGAAGCTTTCTTT. It encodes CASSLDGMLATEAFF.

A single count supports this clone. The CDR3 is CASSTGVSTDTQYF. The CDR3 coding sequence is TGTGCCAGCAGCACAGGGGTTAGCACAGATACGCAGTATTTT. J is TRBJ2-3 and V is TRBV7-3; 7 nucleotides agree with TRBD1. The CDR3 loop spans 14 amino acids. V lost 5 bases, J lost 0 bases, and 2 bases stayed unmatched. Germline CDR1 is SGHTA and CDR2 is FQGTGA. Full variable domain (missing parts from reference TRBV7-3 and TRBJ2-3): GAGVSQTPSNKVTEKGKYVELRCDPISGHTALYWYRQSLGQGPEFLIYFQGTGAADDSGLPNDRFFAVRPEGSVSTLKIQRTERGDSAVYLCASSTGVSTDTQYFGPGTRLTVL.

The chain links TRBV6-5 to TRBJ1-1; 9 positions match TRBD1. Unmatched junction bases numbered 3, after V lost 6 bases and J lost 7 bases. Germline V gene sequence: CDR1 MNHEY, CDR2 SVGAGI. The CDR3 extends over 12 amino acids. CDR3 protein: CASRGDRDEAFF. The CDR3 DNA reads as TGTGCCAGCAGGGGGGACAGGGATGAAGCTTTCTTT.

The chain employs TRBV10-3 and TRBJ1-2; 10 bases are a match to TRBD1. This CDR3 comprises 14 residues. The V and J ends lost 11 bases and 6 bases, in that order; junction bases with no gene match: 12. CDR1 and CDR2 from the germline V gene are ENHRY and SYGVKD. This CDR3 is CASTPGQGPHGYTF. The CDR3 DNA reads TGTGCCTCCACGCCGGGACAGGGGCCCCATGGCTACACCTTC.

The chain recombines TRBV5-1 with TRBJ2-1; weak D call: TRBD1 (5 bases). The CDR3 length is 14 residues. The germline V gene encodes CDR1 SGHRS and CDR2 YFSETQ. V lost 2 bases, J lost 2 bases, and 8 bases lay in between. CDR3: CASSFGAAYNEQFF. CDR3 bases: TGCGCCAGCAGCTTTGGGGCGGCCTACAATGAGCAGTTCTTC.

The gene calls are TRBV11-3 and TRBJ2-1, with 12 bases aligning to TRBD2. The CDR3 sequence is 16 residues long. Trimming took 5 bases from V and 7 from J; bases not matched to a gene: 9. From germline, CDR1 is SGHNT and CDR2 YENEEA. For the CDR3, the DNA is TGTGCCAGCAGCCGAGCCTGGGGGACTAGCGGGAATGAGCAGTTCTTC. This encodes CASSRAWGTSGNEQFF.